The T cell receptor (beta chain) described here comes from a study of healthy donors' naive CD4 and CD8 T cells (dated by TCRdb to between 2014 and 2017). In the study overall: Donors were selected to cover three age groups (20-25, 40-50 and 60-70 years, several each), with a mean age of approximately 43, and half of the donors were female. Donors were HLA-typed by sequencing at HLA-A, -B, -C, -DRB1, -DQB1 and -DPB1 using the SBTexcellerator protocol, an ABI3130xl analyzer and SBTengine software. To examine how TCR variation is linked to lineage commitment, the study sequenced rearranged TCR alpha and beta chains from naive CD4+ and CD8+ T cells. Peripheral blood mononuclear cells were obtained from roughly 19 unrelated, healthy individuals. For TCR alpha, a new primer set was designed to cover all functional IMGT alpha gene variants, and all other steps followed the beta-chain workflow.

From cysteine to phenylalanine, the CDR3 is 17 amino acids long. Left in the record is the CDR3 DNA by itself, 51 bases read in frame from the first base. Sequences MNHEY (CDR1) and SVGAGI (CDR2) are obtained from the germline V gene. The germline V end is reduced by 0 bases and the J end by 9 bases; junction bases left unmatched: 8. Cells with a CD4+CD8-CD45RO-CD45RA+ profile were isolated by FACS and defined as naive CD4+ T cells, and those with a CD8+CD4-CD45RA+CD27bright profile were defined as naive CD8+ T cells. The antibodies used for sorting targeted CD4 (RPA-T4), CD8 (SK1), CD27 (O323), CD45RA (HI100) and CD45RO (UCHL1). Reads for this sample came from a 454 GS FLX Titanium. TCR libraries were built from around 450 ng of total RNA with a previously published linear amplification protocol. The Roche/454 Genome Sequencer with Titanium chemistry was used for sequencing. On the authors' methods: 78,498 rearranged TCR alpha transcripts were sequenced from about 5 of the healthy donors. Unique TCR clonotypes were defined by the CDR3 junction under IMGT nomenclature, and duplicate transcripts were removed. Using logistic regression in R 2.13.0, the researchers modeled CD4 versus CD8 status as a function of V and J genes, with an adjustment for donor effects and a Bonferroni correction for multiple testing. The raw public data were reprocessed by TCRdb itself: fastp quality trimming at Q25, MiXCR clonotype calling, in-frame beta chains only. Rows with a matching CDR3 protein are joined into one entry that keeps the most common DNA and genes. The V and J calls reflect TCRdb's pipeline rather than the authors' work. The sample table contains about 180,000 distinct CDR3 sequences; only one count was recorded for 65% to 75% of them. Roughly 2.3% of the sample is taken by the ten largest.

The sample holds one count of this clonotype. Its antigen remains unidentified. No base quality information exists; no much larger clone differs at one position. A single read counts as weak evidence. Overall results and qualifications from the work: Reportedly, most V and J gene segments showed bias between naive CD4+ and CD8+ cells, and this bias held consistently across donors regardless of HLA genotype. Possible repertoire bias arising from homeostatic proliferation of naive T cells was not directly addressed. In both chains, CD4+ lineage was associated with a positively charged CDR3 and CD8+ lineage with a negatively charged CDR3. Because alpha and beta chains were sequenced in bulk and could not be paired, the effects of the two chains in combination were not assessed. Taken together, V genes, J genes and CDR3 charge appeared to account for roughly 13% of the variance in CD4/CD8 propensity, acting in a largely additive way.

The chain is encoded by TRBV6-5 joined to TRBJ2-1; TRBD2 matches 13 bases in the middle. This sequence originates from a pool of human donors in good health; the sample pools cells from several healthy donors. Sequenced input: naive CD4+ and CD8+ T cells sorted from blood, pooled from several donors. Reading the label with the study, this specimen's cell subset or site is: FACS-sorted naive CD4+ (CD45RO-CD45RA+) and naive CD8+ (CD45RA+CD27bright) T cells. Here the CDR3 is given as CASSYSRLAGGLTEQFF. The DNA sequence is TGTGCCAGCAGTTACTCGCGACTAGCGGGAGGTCTCACTGAGCAGTTCTTC.